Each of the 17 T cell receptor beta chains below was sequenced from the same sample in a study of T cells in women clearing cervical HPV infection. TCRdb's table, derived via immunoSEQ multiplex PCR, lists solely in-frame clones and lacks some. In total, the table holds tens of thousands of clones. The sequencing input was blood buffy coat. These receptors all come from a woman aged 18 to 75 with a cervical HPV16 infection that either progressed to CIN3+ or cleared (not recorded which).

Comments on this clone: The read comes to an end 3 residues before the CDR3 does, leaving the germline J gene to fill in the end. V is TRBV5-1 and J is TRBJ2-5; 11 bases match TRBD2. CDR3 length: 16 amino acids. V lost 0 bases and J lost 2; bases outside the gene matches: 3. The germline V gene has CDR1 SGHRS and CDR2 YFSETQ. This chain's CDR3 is CASSLAGTSGQETQYF. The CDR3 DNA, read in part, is TGCGCCAGCAGCTTGGCCGGGACTAGCGGACAAGAGACC.

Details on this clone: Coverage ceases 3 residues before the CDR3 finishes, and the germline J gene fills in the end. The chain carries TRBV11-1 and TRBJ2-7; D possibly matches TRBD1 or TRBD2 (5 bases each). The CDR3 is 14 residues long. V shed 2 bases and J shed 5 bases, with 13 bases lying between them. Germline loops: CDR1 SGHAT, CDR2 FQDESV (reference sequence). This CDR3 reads CASSLRGSGNEQYF. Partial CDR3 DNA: TGTGCCAGCAGCTTAAGGGGATCCGGGAACGAG.

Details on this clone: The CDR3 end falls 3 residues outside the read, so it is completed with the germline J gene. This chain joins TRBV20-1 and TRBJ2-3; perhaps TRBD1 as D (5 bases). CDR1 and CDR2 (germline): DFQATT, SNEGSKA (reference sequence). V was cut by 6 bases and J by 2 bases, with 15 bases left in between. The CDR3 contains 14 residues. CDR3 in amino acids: CSARAHTTTDTQYF. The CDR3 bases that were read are TGCAGTGCCAGGGCACACACAACCACAGATACG.

CDR3 sequence reads: CSASSTGKETQYF. The CDR3 DNA, read in part, is TGCAGTGCTAGCTCGACAGGGAAAGAGACC. The chain links TRBV20-1 to TRBJ2-5, with TRBD1 matching over 7 bases. Coverage ceases 3 residues before the CDR3 finishes, and the germline J gene fills in the end. CDR1 DFQATT and CDR2 SNEGSKA come from the germline V gene (reference sequence). The V gene end was trimmed by 3 bases and the J gene end by 3 bases; junction bases not matched to a gene: 4. The CDR3 has 13 amino acids.

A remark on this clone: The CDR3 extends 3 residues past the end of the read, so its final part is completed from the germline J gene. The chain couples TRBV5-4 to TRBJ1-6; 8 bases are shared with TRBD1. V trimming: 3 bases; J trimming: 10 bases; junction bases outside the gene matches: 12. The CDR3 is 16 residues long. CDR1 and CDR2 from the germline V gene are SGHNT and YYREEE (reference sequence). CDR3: CASSSQQGGSGSPLHF. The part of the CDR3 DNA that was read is TGTGCCAGCAGCTCTCAACAGGGGGGGAGCGGGTCACCC.

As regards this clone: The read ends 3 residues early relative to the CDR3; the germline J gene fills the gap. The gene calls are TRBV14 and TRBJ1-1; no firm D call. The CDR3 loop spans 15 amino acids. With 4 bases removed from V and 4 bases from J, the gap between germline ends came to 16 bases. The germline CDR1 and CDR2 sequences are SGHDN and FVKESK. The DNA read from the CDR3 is TGTGCCAGCAGCCTAGCACGGGGAGTGGGCACTGAA. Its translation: CASSLARGVGTE. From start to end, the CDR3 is CASSLARGVGTEAFF. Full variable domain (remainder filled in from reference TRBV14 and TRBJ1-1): EAGVTQFPSHSVIEKGQTVTLRCDPISGHDNLYWYRRVMGKEIKFLLHFVKESKQDESGMPNNRFLAERTGGTYSTLKVQPAELEDSGVYFCASSLARGVGTEAFFGQGTRLTVV.

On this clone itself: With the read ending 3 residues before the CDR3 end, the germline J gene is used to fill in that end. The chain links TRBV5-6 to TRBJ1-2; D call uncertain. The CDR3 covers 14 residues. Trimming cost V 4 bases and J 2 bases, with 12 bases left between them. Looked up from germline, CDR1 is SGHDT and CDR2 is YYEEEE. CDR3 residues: CASSPGSTNYGYTF. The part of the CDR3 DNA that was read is TGTGCCAGCAGCCCGGGTTCAACCAACTATGGC.

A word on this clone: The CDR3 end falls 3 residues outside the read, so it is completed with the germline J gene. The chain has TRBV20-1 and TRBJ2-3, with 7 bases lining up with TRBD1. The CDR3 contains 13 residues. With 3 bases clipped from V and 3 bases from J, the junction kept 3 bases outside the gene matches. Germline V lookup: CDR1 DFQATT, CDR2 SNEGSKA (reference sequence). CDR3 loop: CSARHRGTDTQYF. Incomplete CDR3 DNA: TGCAGTGCTAGGCACAGGGGAACAGATACG.

Partial CDR3 DNA: TGTGCCAGCAGTGGGGTCGGACTTAACTATGGC. Translated, it gives CASSGVGLNYG. The full CDR3 is CASSGVGLNYGYTF. The chain uses TRBV28 and TRBJ1-2; unclear D gene. The read comes to an end 3 residues before the CDR3 does, leaving the germline J gene to fill in the end. The CDR3 is made up of 14 amino acids. Deletions cut 5 bases from V and 1 base from J, with 11 bases between. Germline-derived CDR1 and CDR2 are MDHEN and SYDVKM.

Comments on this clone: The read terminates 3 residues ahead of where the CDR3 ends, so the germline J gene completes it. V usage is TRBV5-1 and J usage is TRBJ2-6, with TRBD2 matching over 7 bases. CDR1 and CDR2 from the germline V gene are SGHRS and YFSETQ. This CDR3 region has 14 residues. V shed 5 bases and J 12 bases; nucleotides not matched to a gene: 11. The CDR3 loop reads CASSHGLEGSVLTF. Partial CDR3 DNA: TGCGCCAGCAGTCACGGACTAGAGGGAAGCGTC.

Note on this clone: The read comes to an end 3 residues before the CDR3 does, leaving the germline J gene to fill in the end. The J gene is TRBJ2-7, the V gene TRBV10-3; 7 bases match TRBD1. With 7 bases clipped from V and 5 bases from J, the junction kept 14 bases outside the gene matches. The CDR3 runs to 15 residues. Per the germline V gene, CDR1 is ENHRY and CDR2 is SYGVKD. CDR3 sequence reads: CAITPREGALDEQYF. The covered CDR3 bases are TGTGCCATCACGCCCAGAGAGGGGGCTCTGGACGAG.

The CDR3 sequence is CASSKRSLSNQPQHF. The sequenced part of the CDR3 DNA is TGTGCCAGCAGTAAGCGGTCACTTAGCAATCAGCCC. The rearrangement uses TRBV2 and TRBJ1-5; D ambiguous. The sequence runs out 3 residues before the end of the CDR3; the remainder is reconstructed from the germline J gene. CDR3 length: 15 residues. Per the germline V gene, CDR1 is SNHLY and CDR2 is FYNNEI. Trimming shortened V by 5 bases and J by 0 bases, and 11 bases separated the two germline ends.

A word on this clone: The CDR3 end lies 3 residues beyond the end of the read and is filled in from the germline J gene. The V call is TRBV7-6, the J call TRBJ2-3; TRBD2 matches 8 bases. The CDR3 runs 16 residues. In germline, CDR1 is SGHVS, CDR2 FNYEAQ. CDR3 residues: CASSLDWLGSGVTQYF. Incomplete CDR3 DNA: TGTGCCAGCAGCTTAGATTGGCTGGGTAGCGGGGTAACG.

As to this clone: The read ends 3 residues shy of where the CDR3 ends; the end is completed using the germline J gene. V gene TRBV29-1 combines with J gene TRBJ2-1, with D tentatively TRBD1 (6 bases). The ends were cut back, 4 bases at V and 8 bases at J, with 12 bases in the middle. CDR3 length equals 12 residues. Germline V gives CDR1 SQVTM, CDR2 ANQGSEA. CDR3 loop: CSVGQDSDEQFF. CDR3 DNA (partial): TGCAGCGTTGGACAGGATTCGGATGAG.

Incomplete CDR3 DNA: TGTGCCAGTAGACAGACAGGGGGCTTATCCCTCTCCGAA. Its protein is CASRQTGGLSLSE. The full CDR3 protein is CASRQTGGLSLSEAFF. V usage is TRBV19 and J usage is TRBJ1-1; 10 positions agree with TRBD1. The read terminates 3 residues before the CDR3 end, so the remaining end is supplied by the germline J gene. Germline V gene lookup returns CDR1 LNHDA and CDR2 SQIVND (reference sequence). This CDR3 comprises 16 residues.

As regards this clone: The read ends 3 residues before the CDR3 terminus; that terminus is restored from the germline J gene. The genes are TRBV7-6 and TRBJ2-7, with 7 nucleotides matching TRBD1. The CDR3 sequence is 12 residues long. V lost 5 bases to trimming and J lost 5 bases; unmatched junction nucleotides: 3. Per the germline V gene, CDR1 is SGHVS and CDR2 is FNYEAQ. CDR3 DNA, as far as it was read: TGTGCCAGCAGCCTCGACAGGGACGAG. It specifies CASSLDRDE. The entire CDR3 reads CASSLDRDEQYF.

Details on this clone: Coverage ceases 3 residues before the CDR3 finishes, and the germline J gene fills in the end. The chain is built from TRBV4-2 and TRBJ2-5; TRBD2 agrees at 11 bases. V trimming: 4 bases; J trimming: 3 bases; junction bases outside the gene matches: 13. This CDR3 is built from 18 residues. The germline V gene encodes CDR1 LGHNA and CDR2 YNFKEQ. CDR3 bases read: TGTGCCAGCAGCCTAAGGACTAGCGGGTTGGGGGCAGAAGAGACC. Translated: CASSLRTSGLGAEET. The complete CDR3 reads CASSLRTSGLGAEETQYF.